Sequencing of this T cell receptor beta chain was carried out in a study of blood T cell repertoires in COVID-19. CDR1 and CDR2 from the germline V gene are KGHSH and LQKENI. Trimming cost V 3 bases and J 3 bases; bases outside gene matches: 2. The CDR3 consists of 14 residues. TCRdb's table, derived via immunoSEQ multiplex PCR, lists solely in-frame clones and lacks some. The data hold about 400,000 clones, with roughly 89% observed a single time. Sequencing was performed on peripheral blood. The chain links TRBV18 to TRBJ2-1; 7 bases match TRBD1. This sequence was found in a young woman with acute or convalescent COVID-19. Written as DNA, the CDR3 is TGTGCCAGCTCACCGGGGGACAGCTACAATGAGCAGTTCTTC. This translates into CASSPGDSYNEQFF.